The 14 T cell receptor beta chains in this list originate from one sample, sequenced in a study of blood T cell repertoires in COVID-19. The method was immunoSEQ multiplex PCR; TCRdb's version includes in-frame clones alone and lacks a portion of them. This sample has approximately 81,000 clones; almost 85% occur once, and the top ten carry 7% to 9.5%. The specimen sequenced was peripheral blood. The source is a human donor in a cohort sampled during active COVID-19.

V and J are TRBV6-5 and TRBJ1-2; D is unclear. This CDR3 is 13 amino acids long. The germline V gene encodes CDR1 MNHEY and CDR2 SVGAGI. V lost 6 bases, J lost 3 bases, and 11 bases lay in between. CDR3 DNA sequence: TGTGCCAGCAGAGTCGGGTTGGACTATGGCTACACCTTC. Translation: CASRVGLDYGYTF.

The rearrangement joins TRBV4-3 to TRBJ2-3; TRBD2 agrees at 9 bases. This CDR3 is built from 16 residues. The V segment lost 0 bases and the J segment 4 bases; nucleotides outside the gene matches: 5. Germline loops: CDR1 LGHNA, CDR2 YSLEER. CDR3 residues: CASSQDKAGGPDTQYF. CDR3 DNA: TGCGCCAGCAGCCAAGATAAGGCGGGGGGGCCAGATACGCAGTATTTT.

The chain uses TRBV10-3 and TRBJ1-1, with TRBD1 as a possible D gene (6 bases). Looked up from germline, CDR1 is ENHRY and CDR2 is SYGVKD. The CDR3 has 14 amino acids. V gave up 6 bases and J gave up 4 bases, with 15 bases separating them. For the CDR3, the DNA is TGTGCCATCAGGAGGGGGGGGGTTGGCACTGAAGCTTTCTTT. This codes for CAIRRGGVGTEAFF.

This chain uses TRBV9 with TRBJ2-1; D call uncertain. In germline, CDR1 is SGDLS, CDR2 YYNGEE. The V and J ends lost 1 base and 2 bases respectively, with 7 bases between them. This CDR3 has 14 residues. The CDR3 bases are TGTGCCAGCAGCGTAAAATTTACCTACAATGAGCAGTTCTTC. It yields the protein CASSVKFTYNEQFF.

This clone was observed a handful of times. This rearrangement joins TRBV10-3 to TRBJ2-7; 8 nucleotides agree with TRBD1. CDR1 is ENHRY, CDR2 SYGVKD, per germline. V lost 8 bases, J lost 7 bases, and 10 bases stayed unmatched. This CDR3 has 13 amino acids. CDR3 in DNA: TGTGCCATCGGGGACAGGACAGCTCGGGAGCAGTACTTC. Its protein product is CAIGDRTAREQYF.

The rearrangement uses TRBV7-9 and TRBJ1-2, with 7 positions matching TRBD1. Germline CDR1 and CDR2: SEHNR and FQNEAQ (reference sequence). V shed 4 bases, J shed 5 bases, and the junction held 7 bases outside the gene matches. CDR3 length equals 14 residues. The CDR3 region is CASSSFGQAYGYTF. The CDR3 bases are TGTGCCAGCAGCTCCTTCGGACAGGCGTATGGCTACACCTTC.

This clone was found once. This chain links TRBV25-1 with TRBJ2-7; 8 positions match TRBD2. Germline trimming cut 6 bases from V and 2 bases from J; bases unmatched to any gene: 3. In germline, CDR1 is MGHDK, CDR2 SYGVNS. The CDR3 contains 13 residues. The CDR3 loop reads CASRSGGAYEQYF. The CDR3 coding sequence is TGTGCCAGCAGGTCGGGGGGGGCCTACGAGCAGTACTTC.

The V call is TRBV5-5, the J call TRBJ2-3; D gene unclear. The germline V gene encodes CDR1 SGHKS and CDR2 YYEKEE (reference sequence). The CDR3 sequence is 14 residues long. V lost 1 base, J lost 3 bases, and 9 bases lay in between. CDR3 residues: CASSLLAGTDTQYF. The CDR3 DNA reads as TGTGCCAGCAGCTTGTTAGCCGGGACAGATACGCAGTATTTT.

This CDR3 reads CASSLVSSGGAQETQYF. The DNA of the CDR3 is TGTGCCAGCAGCTTAGTGTCTAGCGGGGGGGCCCAAGAGACCCAGTACTTC. The chain carries TRBV7-2 and TRBJ2-5; 12 bases map to TRBD2. CDR3 size: 17 residues. CDR1 is SGHTA, CDR2 FQGNSA, per germline. The trim removed 1 base at V and 1 base at J, leaving 4 bases unmatched.

This clone was seen just once. The chain couples TRBV7-2 to TRBJ1-1; tentative D call: TRBD1 (5 bases). Trimming took off 1 base at V and 1 base at J, with 7 bases between the two ends. The CDR3 is made up of 14 amino acids. Germline CDR1 SGHTA, CDR2 FQGNSA. The CDR3 spells CASSLVTGNTEAFF. CDR3 coding DNA: TGTGCCAGCAGCTTAGTAACAGGGAACACTGAAGCTTTCTTT.

This chain links TRBV6-5 with TRBJ2-5; no firm D call. Germline CDR1 is MNHEY and CDR2 is SVGAGI. V lost 2 bases, J lost 1 base, and 8 bases lay in between. The CDR3 length is 14 residues. This CDR3 is CASSYDWLQETQYF. The CDR3 DNA sequence: TGTGCCAGCAGTTACGACTGGCTCCAAGAGACCCAGTACTTC.

Only a few counts were recorded for this clone. The gene calls are TRBV2 and TRBJ2-7; the match to TRBD2 covers 11 bases. Trimming removed 7 bases from V and 5 bases from J; junction bases left unmatched: 7. The CDR3 is 14 amino acids. Germline values: CDR1 SNHLY, CDR2 FYNNEI. This CDR3 reads CASNALAGVDEQYF. The CDR3 DNA sequence: TGTGCCAGCAACGCACTAGCGGGGGTGGACGAGCAGTACTTC.

The rearrangement links TRBV9 to TRBJ2-1; D is unresolved. CDR3 length: 12 residues. V lost 5 bases and J 7 bases, leaving 10 bases between the germline ends. Germline V gene data show CDR1 as SGDLS and CDR2 as YYNGEE. The CDR3 region has the DNA TGTGCCAGCAGTGTATCTCGTAATGAGCAGTTCTTC. It yields the protein CASSVSRNEQFF.

The gene calls are TRBV5-8 and TRBJ2-6; possibly TRBD2 for D (5 bases). From germline, CDR1 is SGHTS and CDR2 YDEGEE. Trimming shortened V by 2 bases and J by 0 bases, and 9 bases separated the two germline ends. CDR3 length: 16 amino acids. CDR3 sequence (DNA): TGTGCCAGCAGCTTAGAACGGGGCTCTGGGGCCAACGTCCTGACTTTC. This sequence encodes CASSLERGSGANVLTF.